The 17 T cell receptor beta chains given below trace back to one sample, sequenced in a study of OX40 agonist ivuxolimab in advanced cancers. Clones were sequenced by immunoSEQ multiplex PCR, and TCRdb holds only the in-frame ones, with some missing. This table has roughly 69,000 clones, approximately 90% appearing once. Source: CD4+ or CD8+ T cells sorted from blood, taken in a trial of the OX40 agonist ivuxolimab. Receptors originate from an adult with an advanced solid tumor such as melanoma, head and neck, liver or kidney cancer.

J is TRBJ1-2 and V is TRBV5-6; D unresolved. Germline V gives CDR1 SGHDT, CDR2 YYEEEE. The V and J ends lost 0 bases and 0 bases respectively, with 6 bases between them. The CDR3 runs to 14 residues. This chain's CDR3 is CASSLATTNYGYTF. The CDR3 DNA reads as TGTGCCAGCAGCTTGGCCACTACTAACTATGGCTACACCTTC.

The V gene is TRBV5-6, the J gene TRBJ2-5; tentatively, D is TRBD2 (6 bases). V was clipped by 4 bases and J by 1 base, with 11 bases between them. The CDR3 has 14 amino acids. Germline lookup yields CDR1 SGHDT and CDR2 YYEEEE. The CDR3 spells CASSPGVVQETQYF. For the CDR3, the DNA is TGTGCCAGCAGCCCGGGGGTCGTCCAAGAGACCCAGTACTTC. The full variable domain, rest sourced from reference TRBV5-6 and TRBJ2-5, is DAGVTQSPTHLIKTRGQQVTLRCSPKSGHDTVSWYQQALGQGPQFIFQYYEEEERQRGNFPDRFSGHQFPNYSSELNVNALLLGDSALYLCASSPGVVQETQYFGPGTRLLVL.

V usage is TRBV9 and J usage is TRBJ1-6; D is unclear. V lost 1 base to trimming and J lost 0 bases, with 11 bases between them. The germline gives CDR1 SGDLS, CDR2 YYNGEE. There are 17 residues in the CDR3. CDR3 protein: CASSVFDTDSYNSPLHF. CDR3 nucleotides: TGTGCCAGCAGCGTATTCGACACCGACTCCTATAATTCACCCCTCCACTTT.

The chain combines TRBV7-3 with TRBJ2-1, with D tentatively TRBD1 (5 bases). Germline V gene data show CDR1 as SGHTA and CDR2 as FQGTGA. V lost 0 bases and J 5 bases, leaving 11 bases between the germline ends. The CDR3 covers 15 residues. The CDR3 region is CASSLTGPPNNEQFF. In nucleotides, the CDR3 is TGTGCCAGCAGCTTAACGGGGCCCCCCAACAATGAGCAGTTCTTC.

The genes are TRBV10-3 and TRBJ1-1, with D unclear. The CDR3 length is 12 residues. V lost 4 bases and J lost 1, with 4 bases in between. Germline V CDR1 and CDR2: ENHRY, SYGVKD. CDR3 region: CAISGSNTEAFF. In DNA, the CDR3 is TGTGCCATCAGTGGGTCGAACACTGAAGCTTTCTTT.

This chain joins TRBV30 and TRBJ2-7; unclear D gene. V lost 3 bases and J 2 bases, leaving 8 bases between the germline ends. The CDR3 consists of 12 residues. Germline assignment: CDR1 GTSNPN and CDR2 SVGIG (reference sequence). This chain's CDR3 is CAWRGSPYEQYF. Written as DNA, the CDR3 is TGTGCCTGGAGAGGGTCCCCCTACGAGCAGTACTTC.

This clone was seen a single time. The chain employs TRBV11-2 and TRBJ2-7; no firm D call. Germline V CDR1 and CDR2: SGHAT, FQNNGV. The CDR3 length is 15 residues. Trimming shortened V by 3 bases and J by 4 bases, and 16 bases separated the two germline ends. The CDR3 region has the DNA TGTGCCAGCAGCTTCTTTGGCAGATTCATGTACGAGCAGTACTTC. Translated, it gives CASSFFGRFMYEQYF.

This clone was detected once. The J gene is TRBJ1-2, the V gene TRBV6-5; 7 bases are shared with TRBD1. The CDR3 has 15 residues. With 4 bases clipped from V and 0 bases from J, the junction kept 5 bases outside the gene matches. Germline assignment: CDR1 MNHEY and CDR2 SVGAGI. CDR3: CASSSQGTSNYGYTF. The DNA for the CDR3 is TGTGCCAGCAGTTCACAGGGGACTTCTAACTATGGCTACACCTTC.

The chain joins TRBV4-1 to TRBJ2-6; 8 nucleotides agree with TRBD2. V dropped 1 base and J dropped 4; count of bases not matched to a gene: 3. Germline CDR1 is MGHRA and CDR2 is YSYEKL. This CDR3 is built from 16 residues. The CDR3 loop reads CASSQVRGEGANVLTF. The CDR3 DNA sequence: TGCGCCAGCAGCCAAGTGCGGGGGGAAGGGGCCAACGTCCTGACTTTC.

The chain has TRBV5-8 and TRBJ2-3; D call uncertain. V lost 4 bases, J lost 7 bases, and 16 bases lay in between. Per the germline V gene, CDR1 is SGHTS and CDR2 is YDEGEE. The CDR3 runs 14 residues. CDR3 residues: CASSLRISSNTQYF. The CDR3 DNA follows: TGTGCCAGCAGCCTCCGGATCTCGAGCAATACGCAGTATTTT.

The chain uses TRBV2 and TRBJ1-1; D call uncertain. Trimming took off 3 bases at V and 2 bases at J, with 7 bases between the two ends. Looked up from germline, CDR1 is SNHLY and CDR2 is FYNNEI. The CDR3 covers 13 residues. Here the CDR3 reads CASSDRGNTEAFF. CDR3 in DNA: TGTGCCAGCAGTGACCGGGGAAACACTGAAGCTTTCTTT.

This rearrangement joins TRBV29-1 to TRBJ2-5; possibly TRBD2 for D (5 bases). Trimming pared 4 bases from V and 7 bases from J, leaving 16 bases between. Germline V gene lookup returns CDR1 SQVTM and CDR2 ANQGSEA. The CDR3 covers 13 residues. CDR3 nucleotide sequence: TGCAGCGTTGTCGTAATGGTGGCGGGGACCCAGTACTTC. It encodes CSVVVMVAGTQYF.

The J gene is TRBJ2-3, the V gene TRBV2; D perhaps matches TRBD2 (5 bases). Trimming stripped 8 bases from V and 0 bases from J, with 9 bases between. The CDR3 extends over 13 amino acids. CDR1 and CDR2 from the germline V gene are SNHLY and FYNNEI. The CDR3: CASGEGSTDTQYF. The CDR3 coding sequence is TGTGCCAGCGGCGAGGGTAGCACAGATACGCAGTATTTT.

Concerning this clone itself: A junction end diverges from the germline sequence, so it may reflect a read error. The same CDR3 is also encoded by other DNA sequences in this sample. The V call is TRBV18, the J call TRBJ2-7; perhaps D is TRBD1 or TRBD2 (5 bases each). This CDR3 comprises 13 residues. Per germline, CDR1 KGHSH and CDR2 LQKENI. The chain's CDR3 is CASSPGRSYEQYF. CDR3 bases: TGCGCCAGCTCACCGGGACGGTCCTACGAGCAGTACTTC.

CDR3 in amino acids: CAGGSGMDQETQYF. CDR3 coding DNA: TGTGCCGGGGGGAGCGGGATGGACCAAGAGACCCAGTACTTC. V usage is TRBV5-4 and J usage is TRBJ2-5; 7 bases agree with TRBD2. V gave up 10 bases and J gave up 0 bases; unmatched junction bases: 9. In germline, CDR1 is SGHNT, CDR2 YYREEE (reference sequence). The CDR3 is 14 amino acids.

This sequence joins TRBV15 and TRBJ1-1, with D unresolved. The germline CDR1 and CDR2 sequences are LNHNV and YYDKDF (reference sequence). V lost 1 base and J lost 2, with 8 bases in between. The CDR3 has 14 residues. The CDR3 sequence is CATSRGVFNTEAFF. The CDR3 region has the DNA TGTGCCACCAGCAGAGGTGTGTTTAACACTGAAGCTTTCTTT.

V usage is TRBV11-2 and J usage is TRBJ2-7; weak D call: TRBD2 (5 bases). Per germline, CDR1 SGHAT and CDR2 FQNNGV. V lost 0 bases and J 6 bases, leaving 15 bases between the germline ends. The CDR3 runs 15 residues. The CDR3, as DNA: TGTGCCAGCAGCTTAGATGGGAGCGCCACCGCCGAGCAGTACTTC. The encoded protein is CASSLDGSATAEQYF.